Included here is one T cell receptor beta chain sequence, with context. Its antigen is still unknown. The input lacks base qualities; no much larger clone sits a single base away. This entry belongs to a study of CD8+ T cells in alopecia areata (dated by TCRdb to the late 2010s). Study-wide context: The treated patients took part in an open-label pilot trial in which moderate-to-severe alopecia areata was treated with oral tofacitinib at 5 to 10 mg twice daily. Tofacitinib was given for 6 to 18 months, followed by 6 months of follow-up off drug to assess delayed response and recurrence. For the treated patients, the SALT score, which quantifies what percentage of scalp surface area is affected, served as the measure of disease severity. In both human patients and the C3H/HeJ mouse model, the study applied high-throughput TCRbeta sequencing to look at T cell clonal expansion in alopecia areata. In humans, TCRbeta sequencing was performed on scalp tissue and on sorted CD4+ and CD8+ peripheral blood T cells from healthy controls and from patients with patchy or totalis/universalis alopecia areata. Biopsies were taken from tofacitinib-treated patients at baseline and again at 4 and 24 weeks into treatment, and several of those patients also had a later scalp biopsy. Scalp clonality was compared across normal scalp (n=4), patchy alopecia areata scalp (n=8), and alopecia totalis/universalis scalp (n=8). RNA was obtained with the PAXgene miRNA kit for fixed scalp, the miRNeasy kit for PBMCs, and the RNeasy kit for mouse skin. Amplification of TCRbeta CDR3 regions was done by immunoSEQ multiplex PCR using 35 Vbeta forward primers and 13 Jbeta reverse primers.

V is cut back by 3 bases and J by 7 bases, with 7 bases in the junction unmatched. Based on the germline V gene (reference sequence), the CDR1 and CDR2 sequences are SEHNR and FQNEAQ. Reading from cysteine to phenylalanine, the CDR3 counts 14 amino acids. Kept here is only the CDR3 DNA, which spans 42 bases and is read in frame from base 1. Receptor libraries were prepared by the immunoSEQ multiplex PCR assay. To provide template for TCR sequencing, every sample had RNA extracted and reverse transcribed into cDNA. SuperScript III was used to make first-strand cDNA, primed with a 2:1 mix of oligo-dT and random hexamers. A synthetic immune receptor repertoire was used to assess amplification bias, and residual bias was removed computationally. Per the authors' processing: Raw reads were preprocessed to remove errors, and CDR3 was defined according to IMGT conventions as the region from the conserved cysteine to phenylalanine. Clonality was calculated as 1 minus Shannon entropy normalized by log2 of the number of productive unique TCRs. Scalp TCRbeta sequences were cross-referenced with sorted blood CD4 and CD8 repertoires so that the CD4 or CD8 identity of scalp clones could be inferred. TCRdb re-hosts the immuneACCESS table, in-frame sequences only. Its copies lack some clones; in the studies checked, an unresolved V gene accounts for under half of them, and the cause for the rest is not known. For V, J and clone size, that table is used; D and trimming come from the DNA. The sample table shows about 160,000 clones, and under 70% are seen once. The top ten hold over 0.85% of the sample.

The sample's time point label is to be understood as: approximately 4 weeks on oral tofacitinib. This sample's treatment or condition label indicates: oral pan-JAK inhibitor, 5-10 mg twice daily. Peripheral blood and lesional scalp punch biopsies were obtained from patients with alopecia areata. After PBMCs were isolated by density centrifugation and stained for CD3, CD4 and CD8, a FACSAria was used to sort CD4+ and CD8+ T cells. Overall study outcomes, separate from this receptor: Compared with normal scalp, lesional scalp, particularly in alopecia totalis/universalis, had higher clonality and more expanded CD8+ clones, which suggests antigenic drive. Scalp TCR repertoire analysis is complicated because resident alphabeta T cells in normal human skin are also sequenced, whereas mouse skin is dominated by gammadelta T cells. Many expanded lesional clones were found to persist in scalp and blood during tofacitinib treatment, and relapse after treatment cessation may be partly explained by this persistence. Tofacitinib significantly lowered scalp clonality and the number of expanded CD8+ clones among the top 100 scalp clones. Shared TCR sequences between patients were less evident than in mice, which may be partly attributable to HLA diversity in the patient population. The treated cohort was small, with a single nonresponder, so links between baseline CD8+ expansion and response need larger studies.

The chain was built from TRBV7-9 and TRBJ2-7; 9 central nucleotides agree with TRBD1. The sequence derives from a human donor with alopecia areata. This specimen was CD4+ T cells sorted from blood, taken at week 4, from a patient treated with tofacitinib. The CDR3 has the sequence CASSFGTGWNEQYF. The bases are TGTGCCAGCAGCTTTGGGACAGGGTGGAATGAGCAGTACTTC. The reference TRBV7-9 and TRBJ2-7 proteins fill in what lies around the CDR3, so the full variable domain reads DTGVSQNPRHKITKRGQNVTFRCDPISEHNRLYWYRQTLGQGPEFLTYFQNEAQLEKSRLLSDRFSAERPKGSFSTLEIQRTEQGDSAMYLCASSFGTGWNEQYFGPGTRLTVT.